This TCR beta chain comes out of a study of blood T cell repertoires in COVID-19. Across the whole study: COVID-19 samples, acute and convalescent, were from the United States, Italy and Spain.

Generated by immunoSEQ multiplex PCR, the TCRdb table keeps only in-frame clones and is missing some. The sample contains around 220,000 clones, 90% of which appear only once. The V end lost 4 bases, the J end lost 0 bases, and 10 bases lay between the germline ends. CDR1 SQVTM and CDR2 ANQGSEA come from the germline V gene. The CDR3 loop spans 14 amino acids. The chain recombines TRBV29-1 with TRBJ1-3, with D possibly being TRBD1 (5 bases). The sequenced sample was PBMCs or T cells enriched from blood (not recorded which). This clonotype was sampled from a man aged 30 to 39 who had been exposed to COVID-19. The CDR3 is CSVVDSSSGNTIYF. CDR3 coding DNA: TGCAGCGTTGTCGACAGTAGCTCTGGAAACACCATATATTTT.